Listed below are T cell receptor beta chains from one sample, sequenced in a study of T cell responses to AZD1222 COVID-19 vaccine. The data were produced by immunoSEQ multiplex PCR, yet TCRdb's version contains in-frame clones alone and is incomplete. The repertoire holds tens of thousands of clones, 88% seen once, with around 5.8% in the top ten. The sample consisted of peripheral blood, taken on day 0 of AZD1222 vaccination. Receptors were obtained from an adult in good health. CDR3s include the opening cysteine and the closing phenylalanine or tryptophan. A D gene is named only where the DNA matches it firmly. Size values are once, few and many counts, or a class for expanded clones, and some rows have none.

CDR3aa	CDR3nt	d_gene	abundance	j_gene	v_gene
CATDAGDVNQPQHF	TGTGCCACCGACGCAGGGGACGTGAATCAGCCCCAGCATTTT	.	once	TRBJ1-5	TRBV2
CASSPTGRTTTDTQYF	TGTGCCAGCAGCCCTACGGGCCGGACAACCACAGATACGCAGTATTTT	.	.	TRBJ2-3	TRBV6-2/TRBV6-3
CASRDVSEKLFF	TGTGCCAGCAGGGACGTGAGTGAAAAACTGTTTTTT	.	.	TRBJ1-4	TRBV27
CASTNRLNTGELFF	TGTGCCAGCACGAACCGTTTGAACACCGGGGAGCTGTTTTTT	.	.	TRBJ2-2	TRBV7-3
CASSLSWNSPLHF	TGTGCCAGCAGTCTCTCTTGGAATTCACCCCTCCACTTT	.	.	TRBJ1-6	TRBV6-5
CASSLYAGTGGTEAFF	TGTGCCAGCAGTTTATATGCCGGGACAGGGGGCACTGAAGCTTTCTTT	TRBD1	.	TRBJ1-1	TRBV28
CATSDPGTSGNYEQYF	TGTGCCACCAGTGACCCTGGGACTAGCGGAAACTACGAGCAGTACTTC	TRBD2	.	TRBJ2-7	TRBV24-1
CASSSGLAEPQETQYF	TGCGCCAGCAGCTCCGGACTAGCGGAACCACAAGAGACCCAGTACTTC	TRBD2	.	TRBJ2-5	TRBV5-1
CASNKGGGSSYNEQFF	TGTGCCAGCAACAAGGGTGGAGGGAGCTCCTACAATGAGCAGTTCTTC	.	.	TRBJ2-1	TRBV28
CASSSAGGPDTQYF	TGTGCCAGCAGCTCCGCCGGGGGGCCAGATACGCAGTATTTT	.	.	TRBJ2-3	TRBV7-9
CASSQDLGGQETQYF	TGTGCCAGCAGCCAAGATCTCGGGGGCCAAGAGACCCAGTACTTC	.	.	TRBJ2-5	TRBV3-1/TRBV3-2
CASSSASGRTLEQYF	TGTGCCAGCAGCTCAGCTAGCGGGAGGACCCTCGAGCAGTACTTC	TRBD2	.	TRBJ2-7	TRBV7-9
CASSFSNQPQHF	TGTGCCAGCAGTTTCAGCAATCAGCCCCAGCATTTT	.	.	TRBJ1-5	TRBV12-3/TRBV12-4
CASSRTNTEAFF	TGTGCCAGCAGCCGCACGAACACTGAAGCTTTCTTT	.	.	TRBJ1-1	TRBV3-1/TRBV3-2
CASSFSHGQGDILAKNIQYF	TGTGCCAGCAGTTTTTCTCATGGACAGGGGGACATTCTAGCCAAAAACATTCAGTACTTC	TRBD1	.	TRBJ2-4	TRBV28
CASTKSRPTNEKLFF	TGTGCCAGCACCAAGAGCAGGCCGACTAATGAAAAACTGTTTTTT	.	.	TRBJ1-4	TRBV6-5
CASSSNLDYGYTF	TGTGCCAGTAGTAGTAATTTGGACTATGGCTACACCTTC	.	.	TRBJ1-2	TRBV19
CASSPHRGLADEQYF	TGCGCCAGCAGCCCCCACCGAGGACTAGCGGACGAGCAGTACTTC	TRBD2	.	TRBJ2-7	TRBV4-3
CASSLSQPVYGYTF	TGCGCCAGCAGCTTGTCCCAGCCTGTCTATGGCTACACCTTC	.	.	TRBJ1-2	TRBV5-1
CASSQKVGLNTEAFF	TGCGCCAGCAGCCAAAAGGTGGGGTTAAACACTGAAGCTTTCTTT	.	.	TRBJ1-1	TRBV5-1
CASGPGLASAKNIQYF	TGCGCCAGCGGTCCGGGACTAGCTTCAGCCAAAAACATTCAGTACTTC	TRBD2	.	TRBJ2-4	TRBV5-1
CASSSYRGRFEQYF	TGCGCCAGCAGCTCCTACAGGGGGCGCTTCGAGCAGTACTTC	TRBD1	.	TRBJ2-7	TRBV4-1
CASSNPDRGGYEQYF	TGTGCCAGCAGTAACCCTGACAGGGGGGGCTACGAGCAGTACTTC	TRBD1	.	TRBJ2-7	TRBV6-1
CASTQDRLPYGYTF	TGTGCCAGTACTCAGGACAGGCTCCCGTATGGCTACACCTTC	TRBD1	.	TRBJ1-2	TRBV19
CASSLRVNEQFF	TGTGCCAGCAGCCTCAGGGTAAATGAGCAGTTCTTC	.	few	TRBJ2-1	TRBV2
CASKVSGSNTQYF	TGTGCCAGTAAGGTTAGCGGGAGTAATACGCAGTATTTT	TRBD2	.	TRBJ2-3	TRBV19
CASSFGLGDIQYF	TGTGCCAGCAGCTTTGGATTGGGAGACATTCAGTACTTC	.	.	TRBJ2-4	TRBV7-9
CASSQGDYGYTF	TGTGCCAGCAGCCAGGGGGATTATGGCTACACCTTC	TRBD1	.	TRBJ1-2	TRBV5-6
CASSLGPGELFF	TGTGCCAGCAGCTTAGGGCCAGGGGAGCTGTTTTTT	.	.	TRBJ2-2	TRBV7-9
CASSPGTSGESTDTQYF	TGTGCCAGCAGCCCCGGGACTAGCGGAGAAAGCACAGATACGCAGTATTTT	TRBD2	.	TRBJ2-3	TRBV6-2/TRBV6-3
CASSFQSGGDYGYTF	TGTGCCAGCAGCTTTCAATCAGGGGGCGACTATGGCTACACCTTC	TRBD1	.	TRBJ1-2	TRBV5-8
CASSQGTQSGELFF	TGTGCCAGCAGTCAAGGGACCCAGTCGGGGGAGCTGTTTTTT	.	few	TRBJ2-2	TRBV25-1
CASSPLRDRGQPQHF	TGTGCCAGCAGCCCTCTCCGGGACAGGGGGCAGCCCCAGCATTTT	TRBD1	.	TRBJ1-5	TRBV28
CASSEGNNSPLHF	TGTGCCAGCAGTGAAGGGAATAATTCACCCCTCCACTTT	.	few	TRBJ1-6	TRBV25-1
CASSTRSGRSSEQFF	TGTGCCAGCAGCACCCGTAGCGGGAGGTCGTCTGAGCAGTTCTTC	TRBD2	.	TRBJ2-1	TRBV3-1/TRBV3-2
CASSTRTSGSTDTQYF	TGTGCCAGCAGTACACGGACTAGCGGGAGCACAGATACGCAGTATTTT	TRBD2	once	TRBJ2-3	TRBV27
CASSLSGAKTQYF	TGTGCCAGCAGTTTATCAGGGGCGAAGACCCAGTACTTC	.	.	TRBJ2-5	TRBV28
CAWGPGGETQYF	TGTGCCTGGGGTCCAGGGGGGGAGACCCAGTACTTC	.	.	TRBJ2-5	TRBV30
CASSEGPGQAGNTIYF	TGTGCCAGCAGCGAGGGTCCGGGACAGGCGGGGAACACCATATATTTT	TRBD1	.	TRBJ1-3	TRBV9
CASRPTSVVTDTQYF	TGTGCCAGCAGACCGACTAGTGTTGTGACAGATACGCAGTATTTT	.	.	TRBJ2-3	TRBV7-9
CASSRGAGNTIYF	TGTGCCAGCTCTCGGGGGGCTGGAAACACCATATATTTT	.	.	TRBJ1-3	TRBV5-4
CASNGLDSDTQYF	TGCGCCAGCAACGGATTAGATTCAGATACGCAGTATTTT	.	.	TRBJ2-3	TRBV5-1
CASSATSGRSNTGELFF	TGTGCCAGCAGTGCAACTAGCGGGAGGTCGAACACCGGGGAGCTGTTTTTT	TRBD2	few	TRBJ2-2	TRBV2
CASSREGGASSGYTF	TGTGCCAGCAGCCGCGAGGGGGGCGCCAGTAGTGGCTACACCTTC	.	.	TRBJ1-2	TRBV2